The 19 T cell receptor beta chains below were found in one sample sequenced in a study of Ad26.COV2.S vaccination and SARS-CoV-2 variants (dated by TCRdb to the early 2020s). The treatment or condition label of this sample denotes: roughly 19 received Ad26.COV2.S at low or high dose, single or two shots; 5 received placebo; per-sample allocation not given. Repertoires of vaccine and placebo recipients were sequenced from samples taken on day 63 after the first injection. Libraries were made using the immunoSEQ multiplex PCR assay. TCRdb stores this immuneACCESS table with in-frame sequences only. Part of the clones is absent; in the studies checked, under half of the shortfall reflects unresolved V genes, and no reason is known for the rest. The sample profile shows around 300,000 clones; about 85% of them were found once. Roughly 6% of the sample lies in the top ten. The sequencing used peripheral blood, collected in a trial of Ad26.COV2.S vaccine versus placebo. The source is a person between 18 and 59 years old who received the Ad26.COV2.S COVID-19 vaccine or a placebo.

This clone has just a few counts. The chain recombines TRBV3-1 (or the pseudogene TRBV3-2) with TRBJ1-2; unclear D gene. The V gene's germline CDR1 is LGHDT and CDR2 YNNKEL (reference sequence). The V end lost 0 bases, the J end lost 5 bases, and 16 bases lay between the germline ends. The CDR3 covers 16 residues. The CDR3: CASSQDRNALRYGYTF. CDR3 nucleotide sequence: TGTGCCAGCAGCCAAGACCGCAACGCCCTGCGTTATGGCTACACCTTC.

V usage is TRBV4-2 and J usage is TRBJ2-5, with D perhaps matching TRBD2 (6 bases). Germline CDR1 and CDR2: LGHNA and YNFKEQ. V was cut by 0 bases and J by 0 bases, with 11 bases left in between. This CDR3 has 16 residues. CDR3: CASSQEGGKYQETQYF. CDR3 nucleotide sequence: TGTGCCAGCAGCCAAGAGGGCGGGAAGTACCAAGAGACCCAGTACTTC.

This clone has only one observation. CDR3 in amino acids: CASSRGGGDEQFF. CDR3 nucleotide sequence: TGTGCCAGCAGCCGCGGGGGCGGGGATGAGCAGTTCTTC. V is TRBV7-2 and J is TRBJ2-1; weak D call: TRBD2 (7 bases). Per the germline V gene, CDR1 is SGHTA and CDR2 is FQGNSA. With 5 bases removed from V and 8 bases from J, the gap between germline ends came to 13 bases. The CDR3 sequence is 13 residues long.

The count of this clone is one. This chain uses TRBV6-2 or TRBV6-3 with TRBJ2-7; D could derive from TRBD1 or TRBD2 (5 bases each). The CDR3 is 15 residues long. The V gene lost 0 bases and the J gene lost 2 bases, with 11 bases spanning the gap. Per germline, CDR1 MNHEY and CDR2 SVGEGT. The CDR3 DNA reads as TGTGCCAGCAGTTACTCACCGGGGCAGCCCTACGAGCAGTACTTC. It specifies CASSYSPGQPYEQYF.

This sequence joins TRBV5-5 and TRBJ1-5; 9 bases agree with TRBD1. The germline CDR1 and CDR2 sequences are SGHKS and YYEKEE (reference sequence). With V trimmed by 4 bases and J by 5 bases, 7 bases remained unmatched. The CDR3 is 15 residues long. The CDR3 here is CASSVTGGNDQPQHF. CDR3 bases: TGTGCCAGCAGCGTCACAGGGGGCAACGATCAGCCCCAGCATTTT.

This chain uses TRBV18 with TRBJ1-5, with 9 bases lining up with TRBD1. The CDR3 is made up of 14 amino acids. The V and J ends lost 5 bases and 10 bases, in that order; junction bases with no gene match: 9. Per the germline V gene, CDR1 is KGHSH and CDR2 is LQKENI. The CDR3 region is CASSTGTGNYPQHF. CDR3 DNA sequence: TGTGCCAGCTCAACCGGGACAGGGAATTACCCCCAGCATTTT. Full variable domain (rest looked up from reference TRBV18 and TRBJ1-5): NAGVMQNPRHLVRRRGQEARLRCSPMKGHSHVYWYRQLPEEGLKFMVYLQKENIIDESGMPKERFSAEFPKEGPSILRIQQVVRGDSAAYFCASSTGTGNYPQHFGDGTRLSIL.

This chain connects TRBV6-5 to TRBJ2-2; D not resolved. Germline CDR1 MNHEY, CDR2 SVGAGI. The CDR3 totals 14 residues. The ends were cut back, 5 bases at V and 0 bases at J, with 7 bases in the middle. In DNA, the CDR3 is TGTGCCAGCAGTATGACACCGAACACCGGGGAGCTGTTTTTT. It is translated as CASSMTPNTGELFF.

The chain has TRBV14 and TRBJ1-2; 7 bases align to TRBD1. Per germline, CDR1 SGHDN and CDR2 FVKESK. The CDR3 is made up of 14 amino acids. V shed 4 bases and J 7 bases; nucleotides not matched to a gene: 9. As DNA, the CDR3 is TGTGCCAGCAGCCGACCACAGGGGCGGGGTGGCTACACCTTC. It encodes CASSRPQGRGGYTF.

The gene calls are TRBV27 and TRBJ2-1; possible D gene TRBD2, 6 bases. The CDR3 spans 15 residues. V gave up 6 bases and J gave up 0 bases, with 12 bases separating them. Germline V gives CDR1 MNHEY, CDR2 SMNVEV (reference sequence). The CDR3 here is CASRELGGSYNEQFF. For the CDR3, the DNA is TGTGCCAGCAGAGAGTTGGGGGGCTCCTACAATGAGCAGTTCTTC.

The chain links TRBV10-3 to TRBJ2-4; TRBD1 might be the D (6 bases). The CDR3 has 18 amino acids. Germline CDR1 ENHRY, CDR2 SYGVKD. V lost 8 bases and J lost 1, with 24 bases in between. This CDR3 is CAIGGGHDQFKAKNIQYF. In DNA, the CDR3 is TGTGCCATCGGGGGCGGGCACGACCAATTTAAGGCCAAAAACATTCAGTACTTC.

The J gene is TRBJ2-7, the V gene TRBV25-1; TRBD2 matches at 7 bases. The CDR3 is 15 amino acids. Trimming cost V 6 bases and J 4 bases; bases outside gene matches: 12. CDR1 is MGHDK and CDR2 is SYGVNS in the germline V gene. DNA for the CDR3: TGTGCCAGCAGGGGAGGAGGGAGGGCCGGGTACGAGCAGTACTTC. This sequence encodes CASRGGGRAGYEQYF.

In its sample, this clone was seen a few times. The chain links TRBV19 to TRBJ2-7; no definite D call. The CDR3 is 11 residues long. Trimming removed 5 bases at V and 4 bases at J, with 6 bases between. CDR1 and CDR2 from the germline V gene are LNHDA and SQIVND (reference sequence). The CDR3 region is CASSQAYEQYF. The CDR3 bases are TGTGCCAGTAGTCAAGCGTACGAGCAGTACTTC.

This chain uses TRBV5-6 with TRBJ2-6, with D perhaps matching TRBD1 (5 bases). V was trimmed by 0 bases and J by 0 bases, leaving 13 bases between them. CDR3 length: 18 residues. Germline V gene data show CDR1 as SGHDT and CDR2 as YYEEEE. The CDR3 spells CASSLEVVRASGANVLTF. Written as DNA, the CDR3 is TGTGCCAGCAGCTTGGAAGTCGTCAGGGCCTCTGGGGCCAACGTCCTGACTTTC.

The chain combines TRBV5-1 with TRBJ1-1; TRBD1 might be the D (5 bases). V gave up 3 bases and J gave up 1 base, with 13 bases separating them. CDR3 length: 15 amino acids. In germline, CDR1 is SGHRS, CDR2 YFSETQ. CDR3 coding DNA: TGCGCCAGCAGCTCGGAGGTCAGGGCGAACACTGAAGCTTTCTTT. Its translation is CASSSEVRANTEAFF.

The V gene is TRBV28, the J gene TRBJ1-1, with a weak D call TRBD1 (6 bases). CDR1 and CDR2 from the germline V gene are MDHEN and SYDVKM. The V gene lost 6 bases and the J gene lost 4 bases, with 18 bases spanning the gap. The CDR3 spans 15 residues. CDR3 DNA: TGTGCCAGCAGCACCATCGGGGGGCAGAGCACTGAAGCTTTCTTT. Translation gives CASSTIGGQSTEAFF.

The genes are TRBV27 and TRBJ2-1; a possible D gene is TRBD1 (6 bases). This CDR3 has 15 amino acids. The V gene lost 6 bases and the J gene lost 1 base, with 13 bases spanning the gap. Germline V gene sequence: CDR1 MNHEY, CDR2 SMNVEV (reference sequence). The CDR3 region has the DNA TGTGCCAGCAGCCAGAAACAGGGATCCTACAATGAGCAGTTCTTC. Encoded protein: CASSQKQGSYNEQFF.

The gene calls are TRBV9 and TRBJ2-1; 15 bases agree with TRBD2. The CDR3 is 18 amino acids. The V gene's germline CDR1 is SGDLS and CDR2 YYNGEE. V was clipped by 3 bases and J by 5 bases; unmatched bases: 9. In DNA form, the CDR3 reads TGTGCCAGCAGCGCAAGGACTAGCGGGGGGGCCTTTCACAATGAGCAGTTCTTC. The encoded protein is CASSARTSGGAFHNEQFF.

The chain employs TRBV5-5 and TRBJ1-2; possibly TRBD1 for D (5 bases). This CDR3 spans 14 amino acids. Germline lookup yields CDR1 SGHKS and CDR2 YYEKEE (reference sequence). Trimming took 1 base from V and 3 from J, leaving 10 bases between them. Written as DNA, the CDR3 is TGTGCCAGCAGCTTGACAGTAGGGGACTATGGCTACACCTTC. Translation gives CASSLTVGDYGYTF.

V and J are TRBV30 and TRBJ2-5; 7 positions match TRBD2. The CDR3 spans 14 residues. CDR1 and CDR2 (germline): GTSNPN, SVGIG (reference sequence). After removal of 5 bases from V and 3 bases from J, the junction contained 9 bases not matched to a gene. CDR3 DNA sequence: TGTGCCTGGGGCGGGGGATCCGCAGAAGAGACCCAGTACTTC. It codes for CAWGGGSAEETQYF.